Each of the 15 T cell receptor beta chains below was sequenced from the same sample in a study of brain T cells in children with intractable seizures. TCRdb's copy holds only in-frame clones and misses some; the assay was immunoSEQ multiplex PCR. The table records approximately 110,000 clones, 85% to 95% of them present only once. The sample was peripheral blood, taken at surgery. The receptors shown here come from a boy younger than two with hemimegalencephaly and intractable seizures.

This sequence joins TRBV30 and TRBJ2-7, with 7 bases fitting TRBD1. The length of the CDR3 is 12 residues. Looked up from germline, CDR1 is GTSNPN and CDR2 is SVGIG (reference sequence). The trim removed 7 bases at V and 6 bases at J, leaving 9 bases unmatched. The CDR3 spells CAYEIQGTEQYF. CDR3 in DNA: TGTGCCTACGAGATACAGGGGACCGAGCAGTACTTC.

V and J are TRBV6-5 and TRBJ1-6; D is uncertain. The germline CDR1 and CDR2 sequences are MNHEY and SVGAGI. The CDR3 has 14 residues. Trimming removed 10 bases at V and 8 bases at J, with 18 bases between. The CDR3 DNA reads TGTGCCACATCTACAAGGCCTGGGGATTCACCCCTCCACTTT. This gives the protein CATSTRPGDSPLHF.

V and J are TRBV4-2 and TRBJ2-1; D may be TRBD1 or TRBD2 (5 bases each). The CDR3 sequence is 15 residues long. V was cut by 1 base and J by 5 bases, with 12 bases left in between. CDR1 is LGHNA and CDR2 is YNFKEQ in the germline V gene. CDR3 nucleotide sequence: TGTGCCAGCAGCCAAGTAGGCAGGGACCACAATGAGCAGTTCTTC. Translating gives CASSQVGRDHNEQFF.

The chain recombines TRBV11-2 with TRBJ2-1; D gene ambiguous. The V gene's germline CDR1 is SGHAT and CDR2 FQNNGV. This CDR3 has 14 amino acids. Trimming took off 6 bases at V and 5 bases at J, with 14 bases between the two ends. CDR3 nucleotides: TGTGCCAGCAGTGTTGCGGTCCTTAACAATGAGCAGTTCTTC. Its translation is CASSVAVLNNEQFF. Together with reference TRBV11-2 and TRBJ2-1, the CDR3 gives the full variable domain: EAGVAQSPRYKIIEKRQSVAFWCNPISGHATLYWYQQILGQGPKLLIQFQNNGVVDDSQLPKDRFSAERLKGVDSTLKIQPAKLEDSAVYLCASSVAVLNNEQFFGPGTRLTVL.

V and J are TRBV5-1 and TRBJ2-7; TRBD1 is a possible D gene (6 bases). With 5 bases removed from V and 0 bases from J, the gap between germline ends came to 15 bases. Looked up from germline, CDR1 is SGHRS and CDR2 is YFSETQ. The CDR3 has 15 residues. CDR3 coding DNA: TGCGCCAGCAGGTTTAGGGACACGGCCTCCTACGAGCAGTACTTC. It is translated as CASRFRDTASYEQYF.

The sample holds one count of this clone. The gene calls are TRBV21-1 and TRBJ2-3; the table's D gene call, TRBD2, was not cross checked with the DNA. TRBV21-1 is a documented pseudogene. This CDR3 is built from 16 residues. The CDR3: CASSTLAGGWTDTQYF. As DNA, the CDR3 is TGTGCCAGCAGCACCCTAGCGGGAGGGTGGACAGATACGCAGTATTTT.

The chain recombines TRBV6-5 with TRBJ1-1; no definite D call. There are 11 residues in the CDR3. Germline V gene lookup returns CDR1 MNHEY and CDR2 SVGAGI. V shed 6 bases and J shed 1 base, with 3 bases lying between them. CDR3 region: CASRGNTEAFF. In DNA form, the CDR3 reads TGTGCCAGCAGGGGGAACACTGAAGCTTTCTTT.

Written as DNA, the CDR3 is TGTGCCAGTTTGACTAGCGGGACAACCCACAATGAGCAGTTCTTC. Its translation is CASLTSGTTHNEQFF. The rearrangement uses TRBV2 and TRBJ2-1, with 11 bases lining up with TRBD2. Trimming at V came to 9 bases and at J to 5 bases, leaving 9 bases not matched to a gene. This CDR3 spans 15 amino acids. Germline values: CDR1 SNHLY, CDR2 FYNNEI.

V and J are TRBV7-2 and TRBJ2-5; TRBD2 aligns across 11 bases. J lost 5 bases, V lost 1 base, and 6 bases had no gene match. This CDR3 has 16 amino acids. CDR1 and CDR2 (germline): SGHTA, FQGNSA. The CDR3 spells CASSLELAGVWETQYF. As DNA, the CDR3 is TGTGCCAGCAGCTTAGAACTAGCGGGAGTCTGGGAGACCCAGTACTTC.

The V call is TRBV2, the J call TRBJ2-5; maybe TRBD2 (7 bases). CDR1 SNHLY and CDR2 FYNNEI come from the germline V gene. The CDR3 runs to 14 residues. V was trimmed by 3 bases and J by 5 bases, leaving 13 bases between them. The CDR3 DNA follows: TGTGCCAGCAGTGAGGCGGGGGCCTCGGAGACCCAGTACTTC. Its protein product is CASSEAGASETQYF.

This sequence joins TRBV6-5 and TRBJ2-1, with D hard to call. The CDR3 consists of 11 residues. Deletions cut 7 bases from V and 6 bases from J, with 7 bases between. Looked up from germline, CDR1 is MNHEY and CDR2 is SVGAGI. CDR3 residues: CASKLINEQFF. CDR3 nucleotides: TGTGCCAGCAAATTAATCAATGAGCAGTTCTTC.

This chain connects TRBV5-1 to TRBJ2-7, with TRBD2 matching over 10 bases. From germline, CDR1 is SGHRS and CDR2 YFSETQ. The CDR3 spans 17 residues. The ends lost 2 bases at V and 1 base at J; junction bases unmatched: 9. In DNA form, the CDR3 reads TGCGCCAGCAGCTTTTCGTCAGCGGGAGGGCTATCCTACGAGCAGTACTTC. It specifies CASSFSSAGGLSYEQYF.

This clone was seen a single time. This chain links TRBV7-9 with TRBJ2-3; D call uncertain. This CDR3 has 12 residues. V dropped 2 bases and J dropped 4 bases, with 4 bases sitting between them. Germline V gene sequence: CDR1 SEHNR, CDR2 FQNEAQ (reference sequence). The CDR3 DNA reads TGTGCCAGCAGCTTATTCCCAGATACGCAGTATTTT. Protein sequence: CASSLFPDTQYF.

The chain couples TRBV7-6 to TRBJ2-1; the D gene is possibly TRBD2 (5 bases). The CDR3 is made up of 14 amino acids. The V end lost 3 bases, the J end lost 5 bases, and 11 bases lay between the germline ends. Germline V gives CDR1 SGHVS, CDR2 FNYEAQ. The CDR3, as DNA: TGTGCCAGCAGCTTTTTGGAGCGGCACAATGAGCAGTTCTTC. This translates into CASSFLERHNEQFF.

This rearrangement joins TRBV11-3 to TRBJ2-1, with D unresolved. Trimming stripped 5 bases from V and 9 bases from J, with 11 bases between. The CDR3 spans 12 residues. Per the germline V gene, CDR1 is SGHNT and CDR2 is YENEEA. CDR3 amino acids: CASSLQIGEQFF. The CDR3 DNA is TGTGCCAGCAGCCTCCAGATCGGTGAGCAGTTCTTC.